What follows describes a single T cell receptor beta chain. V lost 6 bases and J 6 bases, leaving 18 bases between the germline ends. Germline CDR1 reads MDHEN; CDR2 reads SYDVKM. The CDR3 is 16 amino acids. The method was immunoSEQ multiplex PCR; TCRdb's version includes in-frame clones alone and lacks a portion of them. The data show about 150,000 clones, approximately 93% seen once. These data come from a study of control samples from healthy donors and cancer patients. This receptor was taken from a man between 18 and 29 years old in good health. The sequencing sample was made of blood. J is TRBJ1-6 and V is TRBV28; D remains unclear. The CDR3 region is CASRPNRETLNSPLHF. The CDR3 DNA reads TGTGCCAGCAGGCCTAACCGGGAGACACTTAATTCACCCCTCCACTTT.